Detailed here is one T cell receptor (beta chain). Its antigen is as yet unknown. The read terminates 3 residues ahead of where the CDR3 ends, so the germline J gene completes it. Sequenced by immunoSEQ multiplex PCR; TCRdb stores in-frame clones only, minus some. The sample shows more than 35,000 clones, no singletons; the ten largest hold around 6%. This sample was included in a study of T cell clonality in common variable immunodeficiency. General observations from the study: Reportedly, TCR beta sequences from common variable immunodeficiency showed fewer deletions and N-nucleotide insertions. Fewer TCRbeta clones were shared among CVID subjects than controls.

The CDR3 sequence is 13 residues long. The junction had 2 bases not matched to a gene; V was cut back by 5 bases and J by 4 bases. CDR1 and CDR2 (germline): LNHDA, SQIVND (reference sequence). The origin of this receptor is a human donor with common variable immunodeficiency. V and J are TRBV19 and TRBJ2-3; 8 nucleotides match TRBD1. The source material was peripheral blood mononuclear cells. The covered CDR3 bases are TGTGCCAGTAGTTTCAGGGGGCCAGATACG. It is translated as CASSFRGPDT. The full CDR3 reads CASSFRGPDTQYF.